The 7 T cell receptor beta chains listed next were all sequenced from one sample in a study of glioma-infiltrating T cells. The iRepertoire nested amplicon-rescue multiplex PCR amplified TCR alpha and beta CDR3s from RNA. TCRdb fed the multiplex PCR reads into MiXCR, producing one record per CDR3 protein. The sample consists of approximately 89,000 distinct CDR3 sequences, approximately 22% of them appearing once. Material: glioma tissue, nonneoplastic brain tissue, or PBMCs (not recorded which). Receptors were obtained from a human donor with low-grade glioma or glioblastoma, undergoing nonglioma brain surgery, or in good health (not recorded which).

The V call is TRBV29-1, the J call TRBJ2-1; the D is unclear. Germline V gene data show CDR1 as SQVTM and CDR2 as ANQGSEA. Trimming left V 5 bases short and J 11 bases short, with 16 bases between. CDR3 length: 12 residues. The CDR3 nucleotides are TGCAGCGTTCTCCCCAGTGGGCATAAGCAGTTCTTC. Its protein is CSVLPSGHKQFF.

Concerning this clonotype: Since a much larger clone is just one base distant, this may be a read error. V and J are TRBV7-2 and TRBJ1-5, with D perhaps matching TRBD1 (6 bases). The CDR3 covers 17 residues. CDR1 is SGHTA, CDR2 FQGNSA, per germline. In nucleotides, the CDR3 is TGTGACAGCAGCTTATCTTGGCAGGGGATACACAATCAGCCCCAGCATTTT. The encoded protein is CDSSLSWQGIHNQPQHF.

This clonotype was counted between two and nine times. This chain uses TRBV7-2 with TRBJ2-1; 8 bases agree with TRBD2. V dropped 5 bases and J dropped 4; count of bases not matched to a gene: 10. Germline CDR1 and CDR2: SGHTA and FQGNSA. CDR3 length: 16 residues. CDR3 sequence reads: CASSANGAGVYNEQFF. CDR3 coding DNA: TGTGCCAGCAGCGCCAACGGAGCGGGGGTATACAATGAGCAGTTCTTC.

This clonotype was seen many times. The chain links TRBV6-1 to TRBJ1-1, with 8 positions matching TRBD1. CDR1 is MNHNS, CDR2 SASEGT, per germline. V was clipped by 5 bases and J by 5 bases; unmatched bases: 7. The CDR3 extends over 14 amino acids. CDR3 nucleotides: TGTGCCAGCAGTCCTGGACAGGGCCGTACTGAAGCTTTCTTT. It is translated as CASSPGQGRTEAFF.

V gene TRBV7-7 combines with J gene TRBJ2-7; D gene ambiguous. The CDR3 runs to 13 residues. V was trimmed by 3 bases and J by 5 bases, leaving 11 bases between them. Looked up from germline, CDR1 is SSHAT and CDR2 is FNYEAQ (reference sequence). CDR3 bases: TGTGCCAGCAGCTTGGGCCCGACTGACGAGCAGTACTTC. This sequence encodes CASSLGPTDEQYF.

This clonotype came up many times. The chain employs TRBV3-1 and TRBJ2-3; D is unresolved. CDR1 is LGHDT and CDR2 is YNNKEL in the germline V gene (reference sequence). The V gene lost 4 bases and the J gene lost 4 bases, with 6 bases spanning the gap. This CDR3 comprises 12 residues. Here the CDR3 DNA reads TGTGCCAGCAGCCTTACAGCAGATACGCAGTATTTT. Its translation: CASSLTADTQYF.

This clonotype was counted ten times or more. The rearrangement joins TRBV27 to TRBJ1-5, with no clear D. The CDR3 has 13 residues. Germline V lookup: CDR1 MNHEY, CDR2 SMNVEV (reference sequence). The V end was cut by 2 bases, the J end by 9 bases, with 11 bases between. The CDR3 spells CASSLDRSLPQHF. CDR3 DNA: TGTGCCAGCAGTTTAGACCGCTCATTGCCCCAGCATTTT.